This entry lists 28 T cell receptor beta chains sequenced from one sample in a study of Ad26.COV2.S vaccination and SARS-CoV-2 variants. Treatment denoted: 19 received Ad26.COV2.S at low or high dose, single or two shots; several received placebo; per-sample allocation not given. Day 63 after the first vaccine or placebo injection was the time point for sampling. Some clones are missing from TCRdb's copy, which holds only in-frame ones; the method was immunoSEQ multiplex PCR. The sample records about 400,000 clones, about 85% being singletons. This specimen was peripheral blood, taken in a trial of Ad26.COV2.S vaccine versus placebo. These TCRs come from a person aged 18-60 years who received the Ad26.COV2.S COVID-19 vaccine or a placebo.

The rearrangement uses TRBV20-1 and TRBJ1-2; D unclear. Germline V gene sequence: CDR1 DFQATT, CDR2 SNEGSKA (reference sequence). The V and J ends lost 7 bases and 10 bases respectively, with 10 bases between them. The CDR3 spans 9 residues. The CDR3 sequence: CSVSHDYTF. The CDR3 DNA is TGCAGTGTTTCCCACGACTACACCTTC.

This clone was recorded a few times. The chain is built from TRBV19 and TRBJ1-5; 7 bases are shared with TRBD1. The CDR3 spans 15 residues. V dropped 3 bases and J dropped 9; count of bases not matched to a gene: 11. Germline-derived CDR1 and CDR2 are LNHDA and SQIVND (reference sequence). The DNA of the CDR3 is TGTGCCAGTAGTATGGAGGGGGCCGGATATCGGCCCCAGCATTTT. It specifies CASSMEGAGYRPQHF.

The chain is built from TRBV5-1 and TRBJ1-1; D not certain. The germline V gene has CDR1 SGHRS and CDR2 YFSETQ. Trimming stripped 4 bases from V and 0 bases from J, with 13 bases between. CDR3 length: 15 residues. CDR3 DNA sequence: TGCGCCAGCAGCAGGGCCAACAGTTTGAACACTGAAGCTTTCTTT. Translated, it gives CASSRANSLNTEAFF.

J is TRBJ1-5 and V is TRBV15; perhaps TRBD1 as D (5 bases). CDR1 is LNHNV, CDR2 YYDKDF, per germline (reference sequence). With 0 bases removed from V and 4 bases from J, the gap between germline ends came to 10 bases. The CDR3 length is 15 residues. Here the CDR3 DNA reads TGTGCCACCAGCAGAGATCTCGGGGGGAATCAGCCCCAGCATTTT. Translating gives CATSRDLGGNQPQHF.

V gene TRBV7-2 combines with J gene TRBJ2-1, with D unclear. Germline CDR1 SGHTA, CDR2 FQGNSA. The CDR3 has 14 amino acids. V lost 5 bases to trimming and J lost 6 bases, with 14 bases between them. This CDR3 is CASSPPPGRNEQFF. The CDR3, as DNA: TGTGCCAGCAGCCCACCGCCAGGACGCAATGAGCAGTTCTTC.

CDR3 sequence (DNA): TGTGCCAGCAGACATGAGCGGGGCCGGACAGATACGCAGTATTTT. This codes for CASRHERGRTDTQYF. J is TRBJ2-3 and V is TRBV27; TRBD2 matches 7 bases. The junction had 9 bases not matched to a gene; V was cut back by 6 bases and J by 3 bases. The CDR3 sequence is 15 residues long. CDR1 is MNHEY and CDR2 is SMNVEV in the germline V gene (reference sequence).

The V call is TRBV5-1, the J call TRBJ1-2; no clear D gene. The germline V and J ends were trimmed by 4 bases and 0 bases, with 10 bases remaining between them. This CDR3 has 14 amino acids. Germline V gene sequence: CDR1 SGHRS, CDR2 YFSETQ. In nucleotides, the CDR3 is TGCGCCAGCAGCCTTTCTTGGGCTAACTATGGCTACACCTTC. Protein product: CASSLSWANYGYTF.

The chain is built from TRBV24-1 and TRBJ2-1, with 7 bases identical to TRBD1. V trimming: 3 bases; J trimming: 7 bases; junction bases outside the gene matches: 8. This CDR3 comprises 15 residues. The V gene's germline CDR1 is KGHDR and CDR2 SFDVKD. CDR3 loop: CATSDPLGRGNEQFF. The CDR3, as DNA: TGTGCCACCAGTGATCCGCTAGGCAGGGGGAATGAGCAGTTCTTC.

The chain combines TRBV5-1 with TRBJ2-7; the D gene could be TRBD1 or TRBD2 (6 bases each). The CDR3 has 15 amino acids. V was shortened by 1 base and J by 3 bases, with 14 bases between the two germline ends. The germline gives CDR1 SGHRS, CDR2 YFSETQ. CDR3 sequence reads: CASSLSGGAGYEQYF. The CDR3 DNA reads TGCGCCAGCAGCTTGTCCGGGGGCGCGGGCTACGAGCAGTACTTC.

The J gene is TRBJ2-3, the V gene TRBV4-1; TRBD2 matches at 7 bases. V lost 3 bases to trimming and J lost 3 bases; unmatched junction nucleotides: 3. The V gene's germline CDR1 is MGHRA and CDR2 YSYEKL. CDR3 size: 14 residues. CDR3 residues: CASSQAGETDTQYF. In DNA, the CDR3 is TGCGCCAGCAGCCAGGCGGGGGAAACAGATACGCAGTATTTT.

CDR3 sequence reads: CASSPPGRYSGANVLTF. CDR3 bases: TGTGCCAGCTCACCACCGGGGCGGTACTCTGGGGCCAACGTCCTGACTTTC. The chain combines TRBV18 with TRBJ2-6, with D tentatively TRBD1 (5 bases). The ends were cut back, 0 bases at V and 0 bases at J, with 9 bases in the middle. The CDR3 is made up of 17 amino acids. CDR1 and CDR2 from the germline V gene are KGHSH and LQKENI. Full variable domain (rest looked up from reference TRBV18 and TRBJ2-6): NAGVMQNPRHLVRRRGQEARLRCSPMKGHSHVYWYRQLPEEGLKFMVYLQKENIIDESGMPKERFSAEFPKEGPSILRIQQVVRGDSAAYFCASSPPGRYSGANVLTFGAGSRLTVL.

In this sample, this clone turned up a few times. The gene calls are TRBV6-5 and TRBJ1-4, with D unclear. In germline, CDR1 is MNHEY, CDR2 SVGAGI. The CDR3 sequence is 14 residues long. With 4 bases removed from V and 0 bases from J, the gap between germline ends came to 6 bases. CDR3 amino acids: CASSFISTNEKLFF. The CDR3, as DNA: TGTGCCAGCAGTTTTATTTCAACTAATGAAAAACTGTTTTTT.

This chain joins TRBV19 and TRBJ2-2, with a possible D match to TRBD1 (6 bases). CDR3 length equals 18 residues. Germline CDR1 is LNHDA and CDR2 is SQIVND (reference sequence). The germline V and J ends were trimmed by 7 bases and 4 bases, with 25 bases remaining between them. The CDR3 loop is CASTSYYAAGVITGELFF. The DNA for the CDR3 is TGTGCCAGTACCTCTTACTATGCTGCAGGGGTAATCACCGGGGAGCTGTTTTTT. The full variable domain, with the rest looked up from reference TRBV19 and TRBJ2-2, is DGGITQSPKYLFRKEGQNVTLSCEQNLNHDAMYWYRQDPGQGLRLIYYSQIVNDFQKGDIAEGYSVSREKKESFPLTVTSAQKNPTAFYLCASTSYYAAGVITGELFFGEGSRLTVL.

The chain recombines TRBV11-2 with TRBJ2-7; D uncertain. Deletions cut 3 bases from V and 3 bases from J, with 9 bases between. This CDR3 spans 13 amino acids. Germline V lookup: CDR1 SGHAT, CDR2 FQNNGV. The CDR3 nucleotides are TGTGCCAGCAGCTTTGGTTGGGGCTACGAGCAGTACTTC. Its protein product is CASSFGWGYEQYF.

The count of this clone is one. The CDR3 nucleotides are TGTGCCAGCAGTGAAACCCGCCCAGGGAACTATGGCTACACCTTC. It yields the protein CASSETRPGNYGYTF. V is TRBV2 and J is TRBJ1-2; possible D gene TRBD1, 5 bases. Germline CDR1 and CDR2: SNHLY and FYNNEI. This CDR3 is built from 15 residues. The ends were cut back, 2 bases at V and 2 bases at J, with 12 bases in the middle.

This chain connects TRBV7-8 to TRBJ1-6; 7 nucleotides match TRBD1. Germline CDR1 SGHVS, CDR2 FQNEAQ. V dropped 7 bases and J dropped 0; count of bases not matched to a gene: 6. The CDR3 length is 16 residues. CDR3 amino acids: CASNSGGSSYNSPLHF. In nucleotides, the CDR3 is TGTGCCAGCAACTCAGGGGGGAGCTCCTATAATTCACCCCTCCACTTT.

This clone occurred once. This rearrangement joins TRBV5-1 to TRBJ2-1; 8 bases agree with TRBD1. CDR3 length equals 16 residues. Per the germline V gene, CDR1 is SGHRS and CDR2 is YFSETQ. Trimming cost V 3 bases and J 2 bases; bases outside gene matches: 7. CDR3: CASSYQSGGPYNEQFF. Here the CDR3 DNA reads TGCGCCAGCAGCTACCAGTCAGGGGGCCCCTACAATGAGCAGTTCTTC.

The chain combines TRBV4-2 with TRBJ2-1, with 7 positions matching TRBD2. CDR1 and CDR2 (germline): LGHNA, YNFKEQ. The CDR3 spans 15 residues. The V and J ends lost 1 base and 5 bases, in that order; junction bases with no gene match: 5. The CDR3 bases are TGTGCCAGCAGCCAAGCCGCTAGCGGAGACAATGAGCAGTTCTTC. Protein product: CASSQAASGDNEQFF.

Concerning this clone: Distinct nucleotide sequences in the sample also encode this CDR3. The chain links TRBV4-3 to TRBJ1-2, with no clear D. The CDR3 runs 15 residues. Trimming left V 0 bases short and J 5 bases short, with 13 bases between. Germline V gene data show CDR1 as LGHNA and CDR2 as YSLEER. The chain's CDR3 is CASSQDRRADYGYTF. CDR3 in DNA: TGCGCCAGCAGCCAAGATAGGAGGGCAGATTATGGCTACACCTTC.

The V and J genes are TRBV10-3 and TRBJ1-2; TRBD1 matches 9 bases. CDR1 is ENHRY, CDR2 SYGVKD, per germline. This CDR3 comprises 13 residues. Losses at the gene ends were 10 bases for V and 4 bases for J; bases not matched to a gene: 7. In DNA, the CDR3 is TGTGCCACCCAGGGGACAGGGAGCTATGGCTACACCTTC. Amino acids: CATQGTGSYGYTF.

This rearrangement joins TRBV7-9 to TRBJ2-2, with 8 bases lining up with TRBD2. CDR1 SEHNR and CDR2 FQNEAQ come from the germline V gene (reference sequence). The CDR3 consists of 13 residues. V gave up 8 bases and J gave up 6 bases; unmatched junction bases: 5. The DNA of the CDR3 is TGTGCCAGCCGGCGGGGGGAGGCCGGGGAGCTGTTTTTT. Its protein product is CASRRGEAGELFF.

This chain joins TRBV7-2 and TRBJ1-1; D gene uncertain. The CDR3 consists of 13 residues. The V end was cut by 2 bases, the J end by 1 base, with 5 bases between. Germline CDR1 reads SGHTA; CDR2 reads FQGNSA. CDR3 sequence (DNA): TGTGCCAGCAGCTTATTTCCGAACACTGAAGCTTTCTTT. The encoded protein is CASSLFPNTEAFF.

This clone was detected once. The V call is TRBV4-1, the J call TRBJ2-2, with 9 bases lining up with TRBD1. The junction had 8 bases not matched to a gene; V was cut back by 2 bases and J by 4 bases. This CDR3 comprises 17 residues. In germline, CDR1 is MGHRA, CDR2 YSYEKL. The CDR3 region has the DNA TGCGCCAGCAGCCAAAGATGGGACAGGGAGACCACCGGGGAGCTGTTTTTT. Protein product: CASSQRWDRETTGELFF.

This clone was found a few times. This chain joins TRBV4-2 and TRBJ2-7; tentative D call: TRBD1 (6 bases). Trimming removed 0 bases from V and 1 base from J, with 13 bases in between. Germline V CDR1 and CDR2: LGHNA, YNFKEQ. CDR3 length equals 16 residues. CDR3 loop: CASSQEFQGQSYEQYF. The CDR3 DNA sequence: TGTGCCAGCAGCCAAGAATTCCAGGGGCAATCCTACGAGCAGTACTTC.

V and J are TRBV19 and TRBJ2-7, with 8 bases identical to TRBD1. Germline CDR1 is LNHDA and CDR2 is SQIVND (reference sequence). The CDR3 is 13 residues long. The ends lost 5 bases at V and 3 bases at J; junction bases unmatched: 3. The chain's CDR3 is CASSSDRGYEQYF. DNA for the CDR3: TGTGCCAGTAGTTCCGACAGGGGCTACGAGCAGTACTTC.

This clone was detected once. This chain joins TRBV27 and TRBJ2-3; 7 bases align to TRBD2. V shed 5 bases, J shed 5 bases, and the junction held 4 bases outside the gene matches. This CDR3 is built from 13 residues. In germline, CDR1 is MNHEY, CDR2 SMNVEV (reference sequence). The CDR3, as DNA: TGTGCCAGCAGTAACTCGGGGGGAGATACGCAGTATTTT. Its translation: CASSNSGGDTQYF.

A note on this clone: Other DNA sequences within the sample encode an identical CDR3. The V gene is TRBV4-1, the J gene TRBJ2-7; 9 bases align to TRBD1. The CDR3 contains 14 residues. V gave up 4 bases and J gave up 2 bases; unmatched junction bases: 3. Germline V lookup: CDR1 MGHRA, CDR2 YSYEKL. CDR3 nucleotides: TGCGCCAGCAGCCGGGGACAGGGCACCTACGAGCAGTACTTC. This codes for CASSRGQGTYEQYF.

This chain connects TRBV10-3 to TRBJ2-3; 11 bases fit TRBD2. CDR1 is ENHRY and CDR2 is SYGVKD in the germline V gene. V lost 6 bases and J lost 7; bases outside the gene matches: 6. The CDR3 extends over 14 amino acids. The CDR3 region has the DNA TGTGCCATCAGGGTTAGCGGGGGGGTAAATACGCAGTATTTT. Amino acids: CAIRVSGGVNTQYF.